The present TCR beta chain was sequenced within a study of siplizumab effects on memory and regulatory T cells. As for this clone: The target antigen is unknown.

The CDR3 sequence is 13 residues long. Trimming removed 2 bases from V and 4 bases from J, with 8 bases in between. Germline V gives CDR1 SNHLY, CDR2 FYNNEI. TCRdb keeps only in-frame clones here, not all; method: immunoSEQ multiplex PCR. Among over 70,000 clones listed, over 90% were seen once. Study-wide results and caveats: Naive or memory phenotype was unassignable for roughly 75-97% of proliferating CD4+ or CD8+ clones. The drug siplizumab significantly decreased the alloreactive sequences that could be traced to unstimulated CD4+ memory cells.

The chain has TRBV2 and TRBJ2-5; TRBD2 is a possible D gene (5 bases). Sequenced input: CD8+ T cells sorted from blood. The receptor's source is a human donor in good health. The CDR3 coding sequence is TGTGCCAGCAGTGAACTAGCAGGAGAGACCCAGTACTTC. Its protein product is CASSELAGETQYF.